These 32 T cell receptor beta chains came from one sample sequenced in a study of radiotherapy plus CTLA-4 blockade in lung cancer. Clones were sequenced by immunoSEQ multiplex PCR, and TCRdb holds only the in-frame ones, with some missing. The profile covers 70,000 to 100,000 clones, with 86% appearing a single time and about 2% taken by the ten largest. The material sequenced was peripheral blood, taken from a patient treated with radiotherapy plus ipilimumab. The source of these receptors is a human donor with non-small cell lung cancer who had a partial response to radiotherapy plus ipilimumab.

V and J are TRBV9 and TRBJ2-1, with 11 positions matching TRBD1. The junction had 5 bases not matched to a gene; V was cut back by 2 bases and J by 7 bases. CDR1 and CDR2 (germline): SGDLS, YYNGEE. The length of the CDR3 is 15 residues. This chain's CDR3 is CASSVRDRGLNEQFF. The CDR3 DNA is TGTGCCAGCAGCGTCCGGGACAGGGGGTTAAATGAGCAGTTCTTC.

The genes are TRBV7-9 and TRBJ2-1; maybe TRBD2 (6 bases). There are 14 residues in the CDR3. V lost 5 bases to trimming and J lost 2 bases, with 10 bases between them. Germline lookup yields CDR1 SEHNR and CDR2 FQNEAQ (reference sequence). The DNA for the CDR3 is TGTGCCAGCAGCCCTTCGGGAGCCTACAATGAGCAGTTCTTC. Amino acid sequence: CASSPSGAYNEQFF. Looking up the rest from reference TRBV7-9 and TRBJ2-1 gives the full variable domain: DTGVSQNPRHKITKRGQNVTFRCDPISEHNRLYWYRQTLGQGPEFLTYFQNEAQLEKSRLLSDRFSAERPKGSFSTLEIQRTEQGDSAMYLCASSPSGAYNEQFFGPGTRLTVL.

Concerning this clone itself: At one end, the junction sequence differs from germline, possibly due to a read error. The chain employs TRBV7-9 and TRBJ2-5; D is possibly TRBD1 (6 bases). The CDR3 contains 13 residues. Germline V gene lookup returns CDR1 SEHNR and CDR2 FQNEAQ (reference sequence). In DNA, the CDR3 is TGTGCCAGCAGCTCAGACAGCCGGGACAAGAAGGACTTC. It encodes CASSSDSRDKKDF.

The chain uses TRBV28 and TRBJ1-3, with D possibly being TRBD1 (6 bases). The germline gives CDR1 MDHEN, CDR2 SYDVKM. V gave up 4 bases and J gave up 0 bases, with 13 bases separating them. The CDR3 is 16 residues long. CDR3 bases: TGTGCCAGCAGTTCCCTGACAGGTCCCTCTGGAAACACCATATATTTT. This gives the protein CASSSLTGPSGNTIYF.

The rearrangement links TRBV18 to TRBJ2-7, with TRBD2 identical over 11 bases. The trim removed 5 bases at V and 0 bases at J, leaving 9 bases unmatched. There are 17 residues in the CDR3. The germline gives CDR1 KGHSH, CDR2 LQKENI. CDR3 sequence: CASSSQPGLADSYEQYV. The CDR3 DNA reads as TGTGCCAGCTCAAGTCAACCGGGACTAGCGGACTCCTACGAGCAGTACGTC.

V and J are TRBV15 and TRBJ2-7; 9 nucleotides match TRBD1. The CDR3 runs to 15 residues. Losses at the gene ends were 0 bases for V and 3 bases for J; bases not matched to a gene: 3. The germline V gene encodes CDR1 LNHNV and CDR2 YYDKDF (reference sequence). CDR3 coding DNA: TGTGCCACCAGCAGAGACCCGGGACAGGGCTACGAGCAGTACTTC. Translated, it gives CATSRDPGQGYEQYF.

The table lists this clone with a few counts. V and J are TRBV19 and TRBJ1-5; no definite D call. The V gene lost 3 bases and the J gene lost 4 bases, with 7 bases spanning the gap. Germline assignment: CDR1 LNHDA and CDR2 SQIVND (reference sequence). This CDR3 has 13 residues. The CDR3 DNA sequence: TGTGCCAGTAGTATCGAGGGTAATCAGCCCCAGCATTTT. It translates to CASSIEGNQPQHF. Full variable domain (outside the CDR3, taken from reference TRBV19 and TRBJ1-5): DGGITQSPKYLFRKEGQNVTLSCEQNLNHDAMYWYRQDPGQGLRLIYYSQIVNDFQKGDIAEGYSVSREKKESFPLTVTSAQKNPTAFYLCASSIEGNQPQHFGDGTRLSIL.

The J gene is TRBJ2-1, the V gene TRBV2, with D possibly TRBD2 on 6 matching bases. The germline V and J ends were trimmed by 7 bases and 3 bases, with 10 bases remaining between them. Germline CDR1 and CDR2: SNHLY and FYNNEI. There are 13 residues in the CDR3. The DNA for the CDR3 is TGTGCCAGCACAGTGGAGGGCTACAATGAGCAGTTCTTC. It yields the protein CASTVEGYNEQFF.

This chain links TRBV18 with TRBJ1-1, with TRBD1 identical over 11 bases. CDR1 and CDR2 (germline): KGHSH, LQKENI. CDR3 length: 14 residues. The trim removed 6 bases at V and 11 bases at J, leaving 11 bases unmatched. The CDR3 spells CASSPGTGGYGAFF. CDR3 bases: TGTGCCAGCTCCCCCGGGACAGGGGGGTATGGTGCTTTCTTT.

The chain recombines TRBV5-4 with TRBJ2-5; tentatively, D is TRBD2 (6 bases). Germline CDR1 reads SGHNT; CDR2 reads YYREEE (reference sequence). This CDR3 is built from 14 residues. V was cut by 3 bases and J by 4 bases, with 13 bases left in between. This CDR3 is CASSSLGGLETQYF. The DNA for the CDR3 is TGTGCCAGCAGCTCCCTCGGGGGATTAGAGACCCAGTACTTC. Together with reference TRBV5-4 and TRBJ2-5, the CDR3 gives the full variable domain: ETGVTQSPTHLIKTRGQQVTLRCSSQSGHNTVSWYQQALGQGPQFIFQYYREEENGRGNFPPRFSGLQFPNYSSELNVNALELDDSALYLCASSSLGGLETQYFGPGTRLLVL.

The rearrangement joins TRBV7-2 to TRBJ1-2; D is ambiguous. CDR3 length: 15 residues. Trimming took off 5 bases at V and 0 bases at J, with 13 bases between the two ends. CDR1 SGHTA and CDR2 FQGNSA come from the germline V gene. The CDR3 spells CASSPRPIANYGYTF. The CDR3 DNA reads as TGTGCCAGCAGCCCCAGGCCCATTGCTAACTATGGCTACACCTTC.

This clone was counted a few times. The chain couples TRBV7-2 to TRBJ1-3; the D gene is possibly TRBD1 (6 bases). The germline V gene encodes CDR1 SGHTA and CDR2 FQGNSA. This CDR3 has 15 amino acids. Between the trimmed V and J ends, which lost 5 bases and 2 bases, there was a span of 13 bases. CDR3 bases: TGTGCCAGCAGCCCCGGGGGGGCCCCTGGAAACACCATATATTTT. Protein sequence: CASSPGGAPGNTIYF.

CDR3 loop: CASSPPGSLGLSEQYF. Here the CDR3 DNA reads TGTGCCAGCAGTCCCCCGGGAAGTTTGGGCCTTTCCGAGCAGTACTTC. The genes are TRBV28 and TRBJ2-7; a possible D gene is TRBD2 (5 bases). CDR1 and CDR2 (germline): MDHEN, SYDVKM. V lost 5 bases and J 6 bases, leaving 23 bases between the germline ends. The CDR3 sequence is 16 residues long.

The CDR3 loop reads CASSYSDRSTEAFF. The CDR3 nucleotides read TGTGCCAGCAGTTACTCAGACAGGTCCACTGAAGCTTTCTTT. The chain joins TRBV6-5 to TRBJ1-1, with D possibly being TRBD1 (6 bases). V was pared by 0 bases and J by 4 bases, with 9 bases between. CDR1 is MNHEY, CDR2 SVGAGI, per germline. The CDR3 runs to 14 residues.

This clone has a single count. The chain carries TRBV27 and TRBJ2-1; 11 bases match TRBD2. The CDR3 has 17 amino acids. Germline CDR1 reads MNHEY; CDR2 reads SMNVEV (reference sequence). V lost 2 bases, J lost 8 bases, and 11 bases stayed unmatched. The CDR3 DNA is TGTGCCAGCAGTTTAAGGGTAGCGGGAGGGCCCTCGGATGAGCAGTTCTTC. Protein sequence: CASSLRVAGGPSDEQFF.

The table lists this clone with a few counts. The chain has TRBV10-3 and TRBJ1-1, with unresolved D. The CDR3 runs 15 residues. Trimming pared 4 bases from V and 3 bases from J, leaving 15 bases between. Germline assignment: CDR1 ENHRY and CDR2 SYGVKD. In DNA form, the CDR3 reads TGTGCCATCAGTGCCGGCGGAACCGTGGACACTGAAGCTTTCTTT. Protein sequence: CAISAGGTVDTEAFF.

This chain links TRBV28 with TRBJ2-1; 9 positions agree with TRBD2. The CDR3 covers 14 residues. Germline lookup yields CDR1 MDHEN and CDR2 SYDVKM. V was pared by 2 bases and J by 8 bases, with 4 bases of the junction left unmatched. This chain's CDR3 is CASSLTSGQDEQFF. The CDR3 DNA sequence: TGTGCCAGCAGTTTAACTAGCGGGCAAGATGAGCAGTTCTTC.

The gene calls are TRBV7-2 and TRBJ1-1; D ambiguous. Germline CDR1 SGHTA, CDR2 FQGNSA. CDR3 length: 16 amino acids. V lost 2 bases to trimming and J lost 1 base, with 14 bases between them. The CDR3 DNA reads as TGTGCCAGCAGCTTACCCTTCCGGGAGCCGAACACTGAAGCTTTCTTT. Translated: CASSLPFREPNTEAFF.

V usage is TRBV27 and J usage is TRBJ1-5; D possibly corresponds to TRBD1 (5 bases). This CDR3 has 15 residues. The germline CDR1 and CDR2 sequences are MNHEY and SMNVEV (reference sequence). The V end lost 4 bases, the J end lost 3 bases, and 13 bases lay between the germline ends. The CDR3 bases are TGTGCCAGCAGTTCGATCGGGGGTTTCAATCAGCCCCAGCATTTT. This sequence encodes CASSSIGGFNQPQHF.

The CDR3: CARITRGVVEGTEAFF. CDR3 in DNA: TGTGCCAGGATAACGCGGGGAGTGGTGGAGGGCACTGAAGCTTTCTTT. The chain links TRBV21-1 to TRBJ1-1. TRBV21-1 constitutes a pseudogene. The CDR3 has 16 residues.

A few counts support this clone. The chain employs TRBV7-3 and TRBJ1-2, with D possibly matching TRBD1 (6 bases). Germline CDR1 SGHTA, CDR2 FQGTGA. Trimming stripped 5 bases from V and 7 bases from J, with 14 bases between. The CDR3 covers 13 residues. CDR3 coding DNA: TGTGCCAGCAGCCAACAGGGTACGGGTGGCTACACCTTC. Translation: CASSQQGTGGYTF.

The chain has TRBV29-1 and TRBJ2-1; TRBD1 matches 9 bases. The V segment lost 6 bases and the J segment 5 bases; nucleotides outside the gene matches: 5. The CDR3 totals 13 residues. CDR1 is SQVTM, CDR2 ANQGSEA, per germline. CDR3 bases: TGCAGCGTCGGGGGGACAGGGAACAATGAGCAGTTCTTC. The encoded protein is CSVGGTGNNEQFF.

This chain uses TRBV7-9 with TRBJ1-2; perhaps TRBD1 as D (6 bases). The CDR3 runs to 16 residues. Trimming shortened V by 5 bases and J by 2 bases, and 18 bases separated the two germline ends. In germline, CDR1 is SEHNR, CDR2 FQNEAQ (reference sequence). This CDR3 is CASSPRGGGRNYGYTF. The CDR3 DNA reads TGTGCCAGCAGCCCTAGAGGGGGTGGCAGGAACTATGGCTACACCTTC.

The chain has TRBV5-1 and TRBJ2-2; 7 bases match TRBD1. The CDR3 spans 16 residues. J was trimmed by 3 bases and V by 4 bases; bases with no gene match: 9. Germline-derived CDR1 and CDR2 are SGHRS and YFSETQ. The CDR3 reads CASSRRGQGDTGELFF. As DNA, the CDR3 is TGCGCCAGCAGCAGAAGGGGGCAGGGCGACACCGGGGAGCTGTTTTTT.

This chain connects TRBV28 to TRBJ1-1; TRBD1 is a possible D gene (5 bases). Trimming stripped 6 bases from V and 5 bases from J, with 16 bases between. The CDR3 runs to 14 residues. Germline lookup yields CDR1 MDHEN and CDR2 SYDVKM. CDR3 DNA: TGTGCCAGCAGAAGTTTCAGGGTGAGAACTGAAGCTTTCTTT. This sequence encodes CASRSFRVRTEAFF.

The genes are TRBV4-3 and TRBJ2-1, with a possible D match to TRBD2 (5 bases). V lost 4 bases and J 7 bases, leaving 14 bases between the germline ends. The germline V gene encodes CDR1 LGHNA and CDR2 YSLEER. The CDR3 length is 14 residues. This CDR3 is CASSPRAGVNEQFF. The CDR3 DNA follows: TGCGCCAGCAGCCCCCGGGCCGGGGTAAATGAGCAGTTCTTC.

There are a few counts of this clone. V and J are TRBV28 and TRBJ1-1; D gene uncertain. The germline CDR1 and CDR2 sequences are MDHEN and SYDVKM. V was trimmed by 2 bases and J by 4 bases, leaving 14 bases between them. The CDR3 has 15 amino acids. CDR3 coding DNA: TGTGCCAGCAGTTTAAGTCGCGTCCCCTCCACTGAAGCTTTCTTT. It translates to CASSLSRVPSTEAFF. Based on the CDR3 plus reference TRBV28 and TRBJ1-1, the full variable domain is DVKVTQSSRYLVKRTGEKVFLECVQDMDHENMFWYRQDPGLGLRLIYFSYDVKMKEKGDIPEGYSVSREKKERFSLILESASTNQTSMYLCASSLSRVPSTEAFFGQGTRLTVV.

V usage is TRBV28 and J usage is TRBJ2-6, with a tentative D call TRBD1 (6 bases). The CDR3 consists of 15 residues. Germline V gene lookup returns CDR1 MDHEN and CDR2 SYDVKM. V was clipped by 6 bases and J by 1 base, with 10 bases between them. The DNA for the CDR3 is TGTGCCAGCAGCGTCAGGGGATCTGGGGCCAACGTCCTGACTTTC. It is translated as CASSVRGSGANVLTF.

The chain has TRBV4-2 and TRBJ2-7; TRBD1 agrees at 9 bases. Germline trimming cut 3 bases from V and 5 bases from J; bases unmatched to any gene: 11. Germline CDR1 LGHNA, CDR2 YNFKEQ. The CDR3 runs 16 residues. CDR3 bases: TGTGCCAGCAGCCAGGCGGACAGGGGCCACTCTCACGAGCAGTACGTC. It yields the protein CASSQADRGHSHEQYV.

The chain recombines TRBV28 with TRBJ2-5; no reliable D call. The CDR3 runs 12 residues. V was pared by 6 bases and J by 5 bases, with 10 bases between. Germline loops: CDR1 MDHEN, CDR2 SYDVKM. In nucleotides, the CDR3 is TGTGCCAGCAGCCTCCTTCGGGAGACCCAGTACTTC. Translated: CASSLLRETQYF.

This clone appeared once. V is TRBV27 and J is TRBJ2-5; no clear D. The CDR3 is 15 residues long. Germline CDR1 MNHEY, CDR2 SMNVEV (reference sequence). With 6 bases removed from V and 1 base from J, the gap between germline ends came to 15 bases. The DNA for the CDR3 is TGTGCCAGCAGCCACACCCTTAATGTCCAAGAGACCCAGTACTTC. Its protein product is CASSHTLNVQETQYF.

Of note for this clone: An end of the junction differs from the germline gene, which may be a read error. The chain is built from TRBV19 and TRBJ2-3; 12 bases match TRBD2. The germline V gene encodes CDR1 LNHDA and CDR2 SQIVND (reference sequence). The CDR3 loop spans 13 amino acids. The CDR3 DNA reads as TGTGCCAGTAGTCTCGGACTAGCGGGACGGCAGGACTTT. This encodes CASSLGLAGRQDF.